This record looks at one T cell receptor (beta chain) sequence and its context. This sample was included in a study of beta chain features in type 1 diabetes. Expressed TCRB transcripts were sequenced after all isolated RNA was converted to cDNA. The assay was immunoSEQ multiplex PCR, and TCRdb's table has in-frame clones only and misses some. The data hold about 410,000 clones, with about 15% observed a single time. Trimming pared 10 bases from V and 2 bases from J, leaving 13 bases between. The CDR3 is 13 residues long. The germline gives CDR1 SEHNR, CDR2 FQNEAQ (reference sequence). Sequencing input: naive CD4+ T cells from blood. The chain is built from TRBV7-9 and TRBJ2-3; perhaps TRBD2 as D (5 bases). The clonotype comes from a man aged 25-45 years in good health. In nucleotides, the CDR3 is TGTGCCATTGGGCGGGCTAACACAGATACGCAGTATTTT. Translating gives CAIGRANTDTQYF.